A selection of T cell receptor beta chains follows, all from one sample in a study of cytomegalovirus exposure and HLA in healthy donors. Assay used: immunoSEQ multiplex PCR; TCRdb lists only in-frame clones, some missing. The table includes some 98,000 clones, about four fifths detected once. Sequenced sample: PBMCs. These receptors all come from a man aged 18 to 30 in good health and CMV-seropositive. The CDR3 runs from the conserved cysteine through the conserved F or W. The order of the fields is J gene, V gene, D gene, clone size, CDR3 length, CDR3 DNA, CDR3 protein. A D gene is named only where the DNA matches it firmly. Part of the rows lack a size; the others show once, few, many or a class for expanded clones.

J gene: TRBJ2-7
V gene: TRBV27
D gene: TRBD1
clone size: .
CDR3 length: 14
CDR3 DNA: TGTGCCAGCCAACGAAGACAGGGGGCTTTCGAGCAGTACTTC
CDR3 protein: CASQRRQGAFEQYF

J gene: TRBJ2-1
V gene: TRBV5-1
D gene: TRBD2
clone size: .
CDR3 length: 13
CDR3 DNA: TGCGCCAGCAGCCCCGGACTAGCCAATGAGCAGTTCTTC
CDR3 protein: CASSPGLANEQFF

J gene: TRBJ1-2
V gene: TRBV19
D gene: TRBD1
clone size: few
CDR3 length: 12
CDR3 DNA: TGTGCCAGTAGCTTCAGGGGGAGTGGCTACACCTTC
CDR3 protein: CASSFRGSGYTF

J gene: TRBJ1-5
V gene: TRBV7-6
D gene: .
clone size: .
CDR3 length: 14
CDR3 DNA: TGTGCCAGCAGCTTAGAACGGGTGGGTCAGCCCCAGCATTTT
CDR3 protein: CASSLERVGQPQHF

J gene: TRBJ2-7
V gene: TRBV10-1
D gene: TRBD1
clone size: .
CDR3 length: 15
CDR3 DNA: TGCGCCAGCAGTGAGTTTGTCACAGGGGGCTACGAGCAGTACTTC
CDR3 protein: CASSEFVTGGYEQYF

J gene: TRBJ1-4
V gene: TRBV30
D gene: .
clone size: .
CDR3 length: 14
CDR3 DNA: TGTGCCTGGAGTGCCGTGGGGGCTGATGAAAAACTGTTTTTT
CDR3 protein: CAWSAVGADEKLFF

J gene: TRBJ2-3
V gene: TRBV11-3
D gene: TRBD2
clone size: .
CDR3 length: 16
CDR3 DNA: TGTGCCAGCAGCTCCCTCCAGCGGGGGGACATAGATACGCAGTATTTT
CDR3 protein: CASSSLQRGDIDTQYF

J gene: TRBJ2-5
V gene: TRBV11-1
D gene: TRBD1
clone size: .
CDR3 length: 18
CDR3 DNA: TGTGCCAGCAGCTCGTCGCCCCCGCCGGCAACAGGGGGCGAGATCCAGTACTTC
CDR3 protein: CASSSSPPPATGGEIQYF

J gene: TRBJ1-5
V gene: TRBV5-1
D gene: .
clone size: .
CDR3 length: 14
CDR3 DNA: TGCGCCAGCAGCTTGGATCACGGTTCTCAGCCCCAGCATTTT
CDR3 protein: CASSLDHGSQPQHF

J gene: TRBJ1-1
V gene: TRBV10-2
D gene: .
clone size: .
CDR3 length: 13
CDR3 DNA: TGCGCCACGGCCTTAGGCGGGTACACTGAAGCTTTCTTT
CDR3 protein: CATALGGYTEAFF

J gene: TRBJ2-2
V gene: TRBV14
D gene: .
clone size: .
CDR3 length: 14
CDR3 DNA: TGTGCCAGCACGGTCCTACCGAACACCGGGGAGCTGTTTTTT
CDR3 protein: CASTVLPNTGELFF

J gene: TRBJ2-7
V gene: TRBV4-1
D gene: TRBD1
clone size: .
CDR3 length: 16
CDR3 DNA: TGCGCCAGCAGCCAAGATTCAGGGGGTCTGGCCTACGAGCAGTACTTC
CDR3 protein: CASSQDSGGLAYEQYF

J gene: TRBJ2-2
V gene: TRBV5-1
D gene: .
clone size: once
CDR3 length: 13
CDR3 DNA: TGCGCCAGCAGCTTGCCGGACACCGGGGAGCTGTTTTTT
CDR3 protein: CASSLPDTGELFF

J gene: TRBJ1-1
V gene: TRBV7-2
D gene: TRBD1
clone size: .
CDR3 length: 15
CDR3 DNA: TGTGCCAGCAGCTTGCTTGGACAGGGGAACACTGAAGCTTTCTTT
CDR3 protein: CASSLLGQGNTEAFF

J gene: TRBJ2-7
V gene: TRBV28
D gene: .
clone size: .
CDR3 length: 12
CDR3 DNA: TGTGCCAGCAGTCCGGTTGTCTACGAGCAGTACTTC
CDR3 protein: CASSPVVYEQYF

J gene: TRBJ1-3
V gene: TRBV9
D gene: .
clone size: .
CDR3 length: 16
CDR3 DNA: TGTGCCAGCAGCGTAGAATTACGGGGATCTGGAAACACCATATATTTT
CDR3 protein: CASSVELRGSGNTIYF

J gene: TRBJ2-2
V gene: TRBV19
D gene: .
clone size: .
CDR3 length: 13
CDR3 DNA: TGTGCCAGTAGTTTCTACAGGGCCGGGGAGCTGTTTTTT
CDR3 protein: CASSFYRAGELFF

J gene: TRBJ1-5
V gene: TRBV6-1
D gene: TRBD1
clone size: few
CDR3 length: 14
CDR3 DNA: TGTGCCAGCAGTGGGACAGGTGCTTTTCAGCCCCAGCATTTT
CDR3 protein: CASSGTGAFQPQHF

J gene: TRBJ2-1
V gene: TRBV21-1
D gene: .
clone size: .
CDR3 length: 13
CDR3 DNA: TGTGCCAGCAGCAACCTCTTGAGGAATGAGCAGTTCTTC
CDR3 protein: CASSNLLRNEQFF

J gene: TRBJ2-3
V gene: TRBV9
D gene: TRBD2
clone size: .
CDR3 length: 15
CDR3 DNA: TGTGCCAGCAGCTCCCGGGCGGGAGGAACAGATACGCAGTATTTT
CDR3 protein: CASSSRAGGTDTQYF

J gene: TRBJ1-6
V gene: TRBV27
D gene: .
clone size: .
CDR3 length: 17
CDR3 DNA: TGTGCCAGCAGTTTATTCACCCCGGGATCCTATAATTCACCCCTCCACTTT
CDR3 protein: CASSLFTPGSYNSPLHF

J gene: TRBJ2-7
V gene: TRBV7-9
D gene: .
clone size: .
CDR3 length: 15
CDR3 DNA: TGTGCCAGCAGCTTTCAAGGCGGGGCTACGCACGAGCAGTACTTC
CDR3 protein: CASSFQGGATHEQYF

J gene: TRBJ1-6
V gene: TRBV10-3
D gene: TRBD1
clone size: once
CDR3 length: 14
CDR3 DNA: TGTGCCATCAGGGACCGGGACAGTAATTCACCCCTCCACTTT
CDR3 protein: CAIRDRDSNSPLHF

J gene: TRBJ1-4
V gene: TRBV2
D gene: TRBD1
clone size: few
CDR3 length: 15
CDR3 DNA: TGTGCCAGCAGAACCGGGACAGGGAGGATAGGAAAACTGTTTTTT
CDR3 protein: CASRTGTGRIGKLFF

J gene: TRBJ1-4
V gene: TRBV30
D gene: .
clone size: .
CDR3 length: 12
CDR3 DNA: TGTGCCTGGAGTGTTCTTTTTGAAAAACTGTTTTTT
CDR3 protein: CAWSVLFEKLFF

J gene: TRBJ2-4
V gene: TRBV6-1
D gene: .
clone size: .
CDR3 length: 15
CDR3 DNA: TGTGCCAGCAGTGGGACAGTCGCGTCCAAAAACATTCAGTACTTC
CDR3 protein: CASSGTVASKNIQYF

J gene: TRBJ1-4
V gene: TRBV5-1
D gene: .
clone size: .
CDR3 length: 14
CDR3 DNA: TGCGCCAGCAGCTTAGGGGGAGCGGGGGAAAAACTGTTTTTT
CDR3 protein: CASSLGGAGEKLFF

J gene: TRBJ2-1
V gene: TRBV12-5
D gene: TRBD2
clone size: .
CDR3 length: 17
CDR3 DNA: TGTGCTAGTGGTTCGAAATTAGCGGGGGGACTCTACAATGAGCAGTTCTTC
CDR3 protein: CASGSKLAGGLYNEQFF

J gene: TRBJ2-7
V gene: TRBV9
D gene: .
clone size: .
CDR3 length: 12
CDR3 DNA: TGTGCCAGCAGCGCAAATACAGACGAGCAGTACTTC
CDR3 protein: CASSANTDEQYF

J gene: TRBJ1-6
V gene: TRBV5-1
D gene: TRBD1
clone size: .
CDR3 length: 17
CDR3 DNA: TGCGCCAGCAGCCGGGAACAGGGGGCGTCATATAATTCACCCCTCCACTTT
CDR3 protein: CASSREQGASYNSPLHF

J gene: TRBJ1-4
V gene: TRBV19
D gene: .
clone size: .
CDR3 length: 16
CDR3 DNA: TGTGCCAGTAGTATAGTCGGGGGGTCAGATAATGAAAAACTGTTTTTT
CDR3 protein: CASSIVGGSDNEKLFF

J gene: TRBJ2-2
V gene: TRBV7-6
D gene: TRBD2
clone size: .
CDR3 length: 16
CDR3 DNA: TGTGCCAGCAGCTTACTTACTAGCGGGAACACCGGGGAGCTGTTTTTT
CDR3 protein: CASSLLTSGNTGELFF

J gene: TRBJ2-1
V gene: TRBV4-1
D gene: .
clone size: .
CDR3 length: 14
CDR3 DNA: TGCGCCAGCAGCCAAGCAGGAGGGGCTGGGGAGCAGTTCTTC
CDR3 protein: CASSQAGGAGEQFF

J gene: TRBJ2-5
V gene: TRBV4-1
D gene: TRBD2
clone size: .
CDR3 length: 15
CDR3 DNA: TGCGCCAGCAGCCAAGAGGGACTAGGACAAGAGACCCAGTACTTC
CDR3 protein: CASSQEGLGQETQYF

J gene: TRBJ1-1
V gene: TRBV5-8
D gene: .
clone size: .
CDR3 length: 15
CDR3 DNA: TGTGCCAGCAGCTTGGATCTGGCGCACGACTCTGAAGCTTTCTTT
CDR3 protein: CASSLDLAHDSEAFF

J gene: TRBJ1-5
V gene: TRBV6-8
D gene: TRBD1
clone size: .
CDR3 length: 16
CDR3 DNA: TGTGCCAGCAGTCCCAAAGTGACAGGGGAAACAATGCCCCAGCATTTT
CDR3 protein: CASSPKVTGETMPQHF

J gene: TRBJ2-7
V gene: TRBV6-1
D gene: .
clone size: .
CDR3 length: 13
CDR3 DNA: TGTGCCAGCAGTGAACATAACGTCCACGAGCAGTACTTC
CDR3 protein: CASSEHNVHEQYF

J gene: TRBJ1-1
V gene: TRBV30
D gene: TRBD1
clone size: few
CDR3 length: 13
CDR3 DNA: TGTGCCTGGAGTCCTGACAGGGCCCAGGAGACTTTCTTT
CDR3 protein: CAWSPDRAQETFF

J gene: TRBJ1-2
V gene: TRBV9
D gene: .
clone size: few
CDR3 length: 14
CDR3 DNA: TGTGCCAGCAGCGTAGGGGAGGTGAGCTATGGCTACACCTTC
CDR3 protein: CASSVGEVSYGYTF

J gene: TRBJ1-1
V gene: TRBV12-5
D gene: TRBD1
clone size: .
CDR3 length: 16
CDR3 DNA: TGTGCTAGCCAAGAAAATCCCAGGGGGCCGAACACTGAAGCTTTCTTT
CDR3 protein: CASQENPRGPNTEAFF

J gene: TRBJ2-7
V gene: TRBV11-2
D gene: TRBD1
clone size: .
CDR3 length: 16
CDR3 DNA: TGTGCCAGCAGCAGAGTCGGGACAGGGGGCAGGTGGGAGCAGTACTTC
CDR3 protein: CASSRVGTGGRWEQYF

J gene: TRBJ1-6
V gene: TRBV27
D gene: TRBD1
clone size: .
CDR3 length: 15
CDR3 DNA: TGTGCCAGCAGTTTCCTCAGACAGGGAAACTCACCCCTCCACTTT
CDR3 protein: CASSFLRQGNSPLHF

J gene: TRBJ2-1
V gene: TRBV6-5
D gene: TRBD2
clone size: .
CDR3 length: 15
CDR3 DNA: TGTGCCAGCAGTCCTCGGGGGGTTTTCGACAATGAGCAGTTCTTC
CDR3 protein: CASSPRGVFDNEQFF

J gene: TRBJ2-7
V gene: TRBV28
D gene: .
clone size: .
CDR3 length: 13
CDR3 DNA: TGTGCCAGCAGTGCCCCCCCTAGCCACGAGCAGTACTTC
CDR3 protein: CASSAPPSHEQYF

J gene: TRBJ1-6
V gene: TRBV7-2
D gene: TRBD1
clone size: .
CDR3 length: 18
CDR3 DNA: TGTGCCAGCAGCTCCCCCGTGCAAGGGACAGGGGGCCGTTCACCCCTCCACTTT
CDR3 protein: CASSSPVQGTGGRSPLHF

J gene: TRBJ2-3
V gene: TRBV29-1
D gene: .
clone size: .
CDR3 length: 14
CDR3 DNA: TGCAGCGTTGTGGGGGCGGGGGTCACAGATACGCAGTATTTT
CDR3 protein: CSVVGAGVTDTQYF

J gene: TRBJ1-1
V gene: TRBV28
D gene: TRBD1
clone size: .
CDR3 length: 11
CDR3 DNA: TGTGCCAGCAGCCGGACAGGGATTACTTTCTTT
CDR3 protein: CASSRTGITFF

J gene: TRBJ1-6
V gene: TRBV2
D gene: TRBD1
clone size: .
CDR3 length: 16
CDR3 DNA: TGTGCCAGCAGTGCAGGGGGCACAACCTATAATTCACCCCTCCACTTT
CDR3 protein: CASSAGGTTYNSPLHF

J gene: TRBJ1-4
V gene: TRBV5-5
D gene: TRBD1
clone size: .
CDR3 length: 16
CDR3 DNA: TGTGCCAGCAGCTTCGGAACAGGGGGTTCGAATGAAAAACTGTTTTTT
CDR3 protein: CASSFGTGGSNEKLFF

J gene: TRBJ1-2
V gene: TRBV19
D gene: .
clone size: .
CDR3 length: 15
CDR3 DNA: TGTGCCAGTAGTCCCCGCCAGGCAACTAACTATGGCTACACCTTC
CDR3 protein: CASSPRQATNYGYTF

J gene: TRBJ2-5
V gene: TRBV5-1
D gene: TRBD1
clone size: .
CDR3 length: 14
CDR3 DNA: TGCGCCAGCAGCCTACAGGGGAGCCAAGAGACCCAGTACTTC
CDR3 protein: CASSLQGSQETQYF

J gene: TRBJ2-1
V gene: TRBV7-9
D gene: .
clone size: .
CDR3 length: 12
CDR3 DNA: TGTGCCAGCAGCGAACAGGGCGATGAGCAGTTCTTC
CDR3 protein: CASSEQGDEQFF

J gene: TRBJ2-7
V gene: TRBV4-1
D gene: .
clone size: .
CDR3 length: 14
CDR3 DNA: TGCGCCAGCAGACACAAAGCGAGCTCCTACGAGCAGTACTTC
CDR3 protein: CASRHKASSYEQYF

J gene: TRBJ2-1
V gene: TRBV5-4
D gene: TRBD2
clone size: .
CDR3 length: 19
CDR3 DNA: TGTGCCAGCAGCTTCGGGACTAGCGGGGGGGCAGGGGTAAGGAATGAGCAGTTCTTC
CDR3 protein: CASSFGTSGGAGVRNEQFF

J gene: TRBJ2-4
V gene: TRBV10-3
D gene: TRBD1
clone size: .
CDR3 length: 15
CDR3 DNA: TGTGCCATCAGCCCCGGACAGGGGGCCAAAAACATTCAGTACTTC
CDR3 protein: CAISPGQGAKNIQYF

J gene: TRBJ2-7
V gene: TRBV5-4
D gene: .
clone size: .
CDR3 length: 15
CDR3 DNA: TGTGCCAGCAGCACGAGGAAAGCAGGGGCGGAAGAGCAGTACTTC
CDR3 protein: CASSTRKAGAEEQYF

J gene: TRBJ2-7
V gene: TRBV28
D gene: .
clone size: .
CDR3 length: 14
CDR3 DNA: TGTGCCAGCATCCAAGGGAGCAGACGCTACGAGCAGTACTTC
CDR3 protein: CASIQGSRRYEQYF

J gene: TRBJ2-2
V gene: TRBV7-9
D gene: .
clone size: .
CDR3 length: 12
CDR3 DNA: TGTGCCAGCAACGAGCCGGGCGGGGAGCTGTTTTTT
CDR3 protein: CASNEPGGELFF

J gene: TRBJ1-2
V gene: TRBV5-1
D gene: TRBD1
clone size: .
CDR3 length: 14
CDR3 DNA: TGCGCCAGCAGCGCGCGACAGGGAAACTATGGCTACACCTTC
CDR3 protein: CASSARQGNYGYTF

J gene: TRBJ2-3
V gene: TRBV7-9
D gene: .
clone size: .
CDR3 length: 16
CDR3 DNA: TGTGCCAGCAGCTCCTATACCTTGACTAGCACAGATACGCAGTATTTT
CDR3 protein: CASSSYTLTSTDTQYF